Sequencing of this T cell receptor (beta chain) was carried out in a study of blood T cell repertoires in COVID-19. About the research overall: Specimens from acute and convalescent COVID-19 originated in the United States, Italy and Spain.

Measured with immunoSEQ multiplex PCR; TCRdb has only the in-frame clones, and not every one. The sample lists over 150,000 clones, approximately 83% seen once, with around 7% in the top ten. The CDR3 has 15 residues. Germline V gene data show CDR1 as MGHDK and CDR2 as SYGVNS. Trimming removed 4 bases from V and 7 bases from J; junction bases left unmatched: 12. The TCR originated in a man between 35 and 55 years old who had recovered from COVID-19. V is TRBV25-1 and J is TRBJ2-7; 8 bases agree with TRBD1. Sequenced: PBMCs or T cells enriched from blood (not recorded which). For the CDR3, the DNA is TGTGCCAGCAGTGTCCCCGGGACAGGTGACGAGGAGCAGTACTTC. It encodes CASSVPGTGDEEQYF.